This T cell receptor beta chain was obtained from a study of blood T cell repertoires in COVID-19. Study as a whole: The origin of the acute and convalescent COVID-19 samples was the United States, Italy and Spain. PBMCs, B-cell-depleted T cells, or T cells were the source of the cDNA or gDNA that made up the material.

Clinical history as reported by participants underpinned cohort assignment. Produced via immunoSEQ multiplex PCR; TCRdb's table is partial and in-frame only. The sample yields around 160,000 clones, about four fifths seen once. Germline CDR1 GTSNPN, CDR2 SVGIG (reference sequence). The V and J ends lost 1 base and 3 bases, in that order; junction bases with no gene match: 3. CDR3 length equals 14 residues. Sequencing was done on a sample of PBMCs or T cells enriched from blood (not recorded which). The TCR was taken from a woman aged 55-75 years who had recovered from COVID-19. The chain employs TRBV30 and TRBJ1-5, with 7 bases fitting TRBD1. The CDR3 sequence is CAWSGGQNNQPQHF. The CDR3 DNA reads TGTGCCTGGAGTGGGGGACAGAACAATCAGCCCCAGCATTTT.